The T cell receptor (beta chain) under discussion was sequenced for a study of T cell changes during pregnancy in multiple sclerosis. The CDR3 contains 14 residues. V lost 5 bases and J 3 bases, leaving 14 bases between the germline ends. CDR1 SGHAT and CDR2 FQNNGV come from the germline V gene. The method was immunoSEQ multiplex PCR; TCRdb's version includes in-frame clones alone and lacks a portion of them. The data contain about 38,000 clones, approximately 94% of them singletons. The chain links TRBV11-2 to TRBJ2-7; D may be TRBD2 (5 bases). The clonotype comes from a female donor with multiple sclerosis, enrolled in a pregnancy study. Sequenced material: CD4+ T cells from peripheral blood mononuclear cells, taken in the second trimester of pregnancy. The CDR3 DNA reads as TGTGCCAGCAGCCCGGGGTGGCAGAACTACGAGCAGTACTTC. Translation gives CASSPGWQNYEQYF. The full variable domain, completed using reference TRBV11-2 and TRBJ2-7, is EAGVAQSPRYKIIEKRQSVAFWCNPISGHATLYWYQQILGQGPKLLIQFQNNGVVDDSQLPKDRFSAERLKGVDSTLKIQPAKLEDSAVYLCASSPGWQNYEQYFGPGTRLTVT.